This entry is about one T cell receptor (beta chain). What this receptor recognizes is not known. One base away there is no much larger clone; base qualities are not given. The CDR3 spans 13 residues, from the cysteine through the phenylalanine. The entry retains the CDR3 DNA only, 39 bases that are in frame from base 1. The junction carries 10 bases between V and J, which are trimmed by 5 bases and 4 bases respectively. The germline V gene specifies KGHDR as CDR1 and SFDVKD as CDR2. This sample is drawn from a study of CD8 T cells in Susac syndrome (dated by TCRdb to about 2019). About the investigation overall: Whether CD8+ T cell activation and differentiation in Susac syndrome was antigen driven was tested using repertoire sequencing. Summary of the overall study and its limitations: The study acknowledged that relatively few individuals were included in the TCR sequencing and HLA analysis.

Peripheral blood CD8+ and CD4+ T cells from healthy donors, Susac syndrome patients and multiple sclerosis patients were profiled using high-throughput TCR beta sequencing. Multiple sclerosis controls were treatment-naive patients with stable or active relapsing-remitting disease fulfilling revised McDonald criteria. Bulk CD8+ and CD4+ T cells were purified by magnetic negative isolation, while CD8+ TEMRA cells were enriched using FACS. Blood was drawn into EDTA tubes, processed within 24 hours, and PBMCs were isolated by density gradient centrifugation. PBMCs intended for TCR sequencing were frozen in liquid nitrogen and were later thawed in a 37 degrees C water bath. The sorted or isolated CD4+, CD8+ and CD8+ TEMRA cells had a purity of 90% or higher. RNA was extracted using the RNeasy kit, and roughly 0.45 to 1 ug of the RNA was reverse transcribed with random hexamers. TCR beta CDR3 regions were amplified with the immunoSEQ multiplex PCR assay covering 54 Vbeta and 13 Jbeta segments. To correct PCR amplification bias, a synthetic template baseline was used for both primer optimization and computational correction. The paper's data handling went like this. Reads were annotated to V, D and J genes per IMGT and analyzed with immunoSEQ Analyzer, keeping only productive sequences. To calculate clonality, Shannon entropy was normalized by log2 of the number of productive unique sequences and then subtracted from one. Public and private clones were assessed among the 100 most prevalent clones of each patient and control. A clone was defined as Susac-specific if it was absent from the healthy and MS cohorts, from about 1,100 published viral clones and from other ImmuneACCESS disease sequences. TCRdb reprocessed the public reads (quality trimming at Q25 with fastp, clone calling with MiXCR) and kept in-frame beta chains. Merged by CDR3 protein, the rows form single entries marked with the most common genes and DNA. The V and J calls here are based on TCRdb, not the publication. The sample table records 200,000 or so distinct CDR3 sequences; roughly 96% of these occur just once. Jointly, the top ten make up around 0.085% of the sample.

The sample was CD4+ T cells from PBMCs. This receptor was identified in a human donor with multiple sclerosis. The sequence joins TRBV24-1 to TRBJ1-2; the D segment cannot be called with confidence. The CDR3 reads CATSVGDLYGYTF. The nucleotides are TGTGCCACCAGTGTCGGTGACCTCTATGGCTACACCTTC.